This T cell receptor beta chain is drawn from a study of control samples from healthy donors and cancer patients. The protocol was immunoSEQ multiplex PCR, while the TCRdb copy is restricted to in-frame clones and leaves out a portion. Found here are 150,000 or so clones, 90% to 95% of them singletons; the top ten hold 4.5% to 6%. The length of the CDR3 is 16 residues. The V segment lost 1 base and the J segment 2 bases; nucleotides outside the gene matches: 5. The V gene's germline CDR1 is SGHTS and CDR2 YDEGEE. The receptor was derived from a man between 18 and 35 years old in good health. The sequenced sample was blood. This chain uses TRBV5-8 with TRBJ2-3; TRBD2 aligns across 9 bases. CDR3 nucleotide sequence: TGTGCCAGCAGCTTGAATCTAGCGGGACTCACAGATACGCAGTATTTT. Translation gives CASSLNLAGLTDTQYF.